This TCR beta chain was recorded in a study of blood T cell repertoires in COVID-19. The overall study: Sources were T cells, B-cell-depleted T cells, or PBMCs; the material itself was cDNA or gDNA.

This clone was counted a single time. TCRdb's copy holds only in-frame clones and misses some; the assay was immunoSEQ multiplex PCR. The sample holds roughly 180,000 clones; about nine tenths are singletons and the top ten take more than 20%. The CDR3 covers 14 residues. Germline CDR1 SQVTM, CDR2 ANQGSEA. V was cut by 2 bases and J by 8 bases, with 16 bases left in between. Specimen: peripheral blood. This chain connects TRBV29-1 to TRBJ2-1, with a tentative D call TRBD2 (5 bases). The sequence was obtained from a man aged 65 to 85 with active or convalescent COVID-19. As DNA, the CDR3 is TGCAGCGTTGAATTGCGACGGGGTGTTGATGAGCAGTTCTTC. Translating gives CSVELRRGVDEQFF.